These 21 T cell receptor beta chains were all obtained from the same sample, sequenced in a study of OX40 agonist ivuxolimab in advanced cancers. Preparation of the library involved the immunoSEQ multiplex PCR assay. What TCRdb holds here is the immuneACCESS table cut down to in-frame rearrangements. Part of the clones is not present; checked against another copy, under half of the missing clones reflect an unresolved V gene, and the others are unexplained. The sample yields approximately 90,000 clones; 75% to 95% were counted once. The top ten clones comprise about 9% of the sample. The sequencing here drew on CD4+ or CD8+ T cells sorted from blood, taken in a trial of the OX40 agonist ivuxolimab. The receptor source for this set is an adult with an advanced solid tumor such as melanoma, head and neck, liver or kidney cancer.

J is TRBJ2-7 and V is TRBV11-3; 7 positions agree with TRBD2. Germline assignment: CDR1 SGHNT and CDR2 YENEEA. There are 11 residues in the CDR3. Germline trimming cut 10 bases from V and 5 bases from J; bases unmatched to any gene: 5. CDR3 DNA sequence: TGTGCCACCCGGGGACTAAACGAGCAGTACTTC. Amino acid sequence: CATRGLNEQYF.

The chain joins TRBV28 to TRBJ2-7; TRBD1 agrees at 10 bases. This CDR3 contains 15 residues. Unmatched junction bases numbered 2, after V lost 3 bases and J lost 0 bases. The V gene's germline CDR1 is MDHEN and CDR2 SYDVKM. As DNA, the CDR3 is TGTGCCAGCAGTTTCGGACAGGGGGTCTCCTACGAGCAGTACTTC. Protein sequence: CASSFGQGVSYEQYF.

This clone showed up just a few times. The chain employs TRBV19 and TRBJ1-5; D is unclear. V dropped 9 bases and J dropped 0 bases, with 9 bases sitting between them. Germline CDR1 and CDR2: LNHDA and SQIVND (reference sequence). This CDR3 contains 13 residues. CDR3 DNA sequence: TGTGCCAGCGGTATACTTAGCAATCAGCCCCAGCATTTT. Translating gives CASGILSNQPQHF.

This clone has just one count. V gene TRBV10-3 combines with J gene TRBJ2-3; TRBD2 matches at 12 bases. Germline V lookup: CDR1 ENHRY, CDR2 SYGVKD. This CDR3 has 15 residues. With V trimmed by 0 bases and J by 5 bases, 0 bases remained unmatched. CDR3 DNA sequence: TGTGCCATCAGTGAGTCGGGACTAGCGGGAGATACGCAGTATTTT. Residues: CAISESGLAGDTQYF.

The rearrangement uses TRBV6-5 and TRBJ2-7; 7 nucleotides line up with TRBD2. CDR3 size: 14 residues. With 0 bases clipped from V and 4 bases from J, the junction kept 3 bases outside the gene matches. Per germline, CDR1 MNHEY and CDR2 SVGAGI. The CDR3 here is CASSYSSGAYEQYF. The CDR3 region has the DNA TGTGCCAGCAGTTACTCAAGCGGGGCATACGAGCAGTACTTC.

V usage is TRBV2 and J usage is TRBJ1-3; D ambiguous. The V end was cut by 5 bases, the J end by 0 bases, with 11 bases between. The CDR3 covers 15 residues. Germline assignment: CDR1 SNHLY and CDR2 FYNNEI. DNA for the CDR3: TGTGCCAGCAGTACCGGACTCCTCTCTGGAAACACCATATATTTT. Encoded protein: CASSTGLLSGNTIYF.

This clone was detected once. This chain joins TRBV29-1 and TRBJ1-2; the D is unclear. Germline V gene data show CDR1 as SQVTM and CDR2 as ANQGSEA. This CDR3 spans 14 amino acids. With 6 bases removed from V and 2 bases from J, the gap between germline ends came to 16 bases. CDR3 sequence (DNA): TGCAGCGTCGCGGGATCTACCGACAACTATGGCTACACCTTC. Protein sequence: CSVAGSTDNYGYTF.

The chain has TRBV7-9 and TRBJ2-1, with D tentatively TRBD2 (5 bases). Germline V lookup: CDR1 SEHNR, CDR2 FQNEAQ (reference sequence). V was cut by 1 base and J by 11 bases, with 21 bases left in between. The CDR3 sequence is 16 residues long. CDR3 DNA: TGTGCCAGCAGCTTAGGAGTAGCGCATAAGGGCCTCCAGCAGTTCTTC. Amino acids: CASSLGVAHKGLQQFF.

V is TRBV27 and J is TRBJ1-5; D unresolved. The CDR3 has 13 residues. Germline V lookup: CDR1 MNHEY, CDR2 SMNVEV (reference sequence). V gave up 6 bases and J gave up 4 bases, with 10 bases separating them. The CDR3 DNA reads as TGTGCCAGCAGGCCTGGTGGGAATCAGCCCCAGCATTTT. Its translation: CASRPGGNQPQHF.

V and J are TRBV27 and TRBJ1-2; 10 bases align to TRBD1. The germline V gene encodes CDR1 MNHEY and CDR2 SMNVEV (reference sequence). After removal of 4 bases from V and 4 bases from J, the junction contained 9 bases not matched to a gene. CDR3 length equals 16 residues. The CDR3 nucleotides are TGTGCCAGCAGTTCCCATAGACAGGGGGCCATCTATGGCTACACCTTC. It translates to CASSSHRQGAIYGYTF.

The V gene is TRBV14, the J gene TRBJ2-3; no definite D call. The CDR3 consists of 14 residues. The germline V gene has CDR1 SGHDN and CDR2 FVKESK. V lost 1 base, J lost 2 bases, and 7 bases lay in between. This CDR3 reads CASSQVTATDTQYF. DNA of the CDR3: TGTGCCAGCAGCCAAGTCACGGCCACAGATACGCAGTATTTT.

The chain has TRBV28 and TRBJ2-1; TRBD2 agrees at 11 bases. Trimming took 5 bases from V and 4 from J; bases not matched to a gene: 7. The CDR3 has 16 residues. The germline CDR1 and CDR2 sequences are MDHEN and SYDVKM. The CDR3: CASSRSSGRRYNEQFF. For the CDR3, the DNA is TGTGCCAGCAGTCGGTCTAGCGGGAGGCGATACAATGAGCAGTTCTTC.

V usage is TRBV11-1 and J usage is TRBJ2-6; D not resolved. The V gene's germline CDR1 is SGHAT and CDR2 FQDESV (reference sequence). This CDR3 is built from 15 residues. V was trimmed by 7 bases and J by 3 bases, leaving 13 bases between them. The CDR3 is CASTHGANGANVLTF. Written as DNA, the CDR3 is TGTGCCAGCACCCATGGAGCTAATGGGGCCAACGTCCTGACTTTC.

Written as DNA, the CDR3 is TGCGCCAGCAGCTTCACGGGCGCGTACGAGCAGTACTTC. Translating it yields CASSFTGAYEQYF. J is TRBJ2-5 and V is TRBV5-1; no definite D call. The DNA end is a closer match to TRBJ2-7, so the J assignment may be wrong. Germline loops: CDR1 SGHRS, CDR2 YFSETQ. The CDR3 contains 13 residues.

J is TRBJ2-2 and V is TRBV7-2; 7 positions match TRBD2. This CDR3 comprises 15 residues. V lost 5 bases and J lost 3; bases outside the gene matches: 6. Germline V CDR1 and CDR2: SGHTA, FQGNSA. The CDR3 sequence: CASSPSGADTGELFF. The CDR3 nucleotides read TGTGCCAGCAGCCCCAGCGGGGCCGACACCGGGGAGCTGTTTTTT.

CDR3 coding DNA: TGTGCCAGCAGCTCCCTGGGCGGGAACACCGGGGAGCTGTTTTTT. Translated: CASSSLGGNTGELFF. The chain joins TRBV7-8 to TRBJ2-2; D unresolved. CDR1 and CDR2 (germline): SGHVS, FQNEAQ. Trimming shortened V by 4 bases and J by 1 base, and 10 bases separated the two germline ends. The CDR3 sequence is 15 residues long.

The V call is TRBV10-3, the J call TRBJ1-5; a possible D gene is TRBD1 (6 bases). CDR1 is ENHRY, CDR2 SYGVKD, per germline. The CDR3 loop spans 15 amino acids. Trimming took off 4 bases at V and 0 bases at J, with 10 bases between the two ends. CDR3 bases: TGTGCCATCAGTGGGACAGATTATAGCAATCAGCCCCAGCATTTT. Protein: CAISGTDYSNQPQHF.

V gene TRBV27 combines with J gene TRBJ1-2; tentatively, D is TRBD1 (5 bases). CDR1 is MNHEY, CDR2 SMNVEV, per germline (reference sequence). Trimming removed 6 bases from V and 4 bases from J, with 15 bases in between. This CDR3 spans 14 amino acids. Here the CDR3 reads CASSPGTEVYGYTF. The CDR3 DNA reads TGTGCCAGCAGCCCCGGGACGGAAGTCTATGGCTACACCTTC.

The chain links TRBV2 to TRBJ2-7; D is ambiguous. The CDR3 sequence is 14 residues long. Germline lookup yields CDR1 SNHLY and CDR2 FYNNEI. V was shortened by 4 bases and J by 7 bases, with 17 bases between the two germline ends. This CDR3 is CASSAYGSLGEQYF. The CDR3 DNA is TGTGCCAGCAGTGCGTATGGTAGTCTTGGGGAGCAGTACTTC.

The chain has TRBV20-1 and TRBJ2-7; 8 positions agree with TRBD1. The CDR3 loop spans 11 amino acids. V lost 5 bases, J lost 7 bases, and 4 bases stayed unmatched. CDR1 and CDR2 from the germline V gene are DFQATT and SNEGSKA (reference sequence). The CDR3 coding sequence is TGCAGTGCTCAGACAGGGGATGAGCAGTACTTC. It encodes CSAQTGDEQYF.

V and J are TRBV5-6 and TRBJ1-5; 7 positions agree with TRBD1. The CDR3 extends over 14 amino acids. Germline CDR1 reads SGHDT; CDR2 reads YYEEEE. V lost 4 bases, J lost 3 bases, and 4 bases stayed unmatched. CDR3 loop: CASSRGGHNQPQHF. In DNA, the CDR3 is TGTGCCAGCAGCCGAGGGGGCCACAATCAGCCCCAGCATTTT.